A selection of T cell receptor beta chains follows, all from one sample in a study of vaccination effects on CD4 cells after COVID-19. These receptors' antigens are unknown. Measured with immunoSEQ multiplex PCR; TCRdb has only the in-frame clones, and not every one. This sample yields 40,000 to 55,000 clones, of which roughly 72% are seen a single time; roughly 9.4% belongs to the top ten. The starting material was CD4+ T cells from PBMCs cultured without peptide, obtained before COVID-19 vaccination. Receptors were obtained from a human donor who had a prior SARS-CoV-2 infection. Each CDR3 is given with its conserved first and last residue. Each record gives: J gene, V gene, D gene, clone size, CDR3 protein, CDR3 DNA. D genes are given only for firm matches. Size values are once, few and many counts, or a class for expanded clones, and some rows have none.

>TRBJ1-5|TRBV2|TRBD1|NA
CASSETSDRENSNQPQHF
TGTGCCAGCAGTGAAACGTCGGACAGGGAAAATAGCAATCAGCCCCAGCATTTT
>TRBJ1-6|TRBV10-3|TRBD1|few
CAISGRTGVGNSPLHF
TGTGCCATCAGTGGACGGACAGGGGTTGGTAATTCACCCCTCCACTTT
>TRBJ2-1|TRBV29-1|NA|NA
CSVATGTSGPGFF
NA
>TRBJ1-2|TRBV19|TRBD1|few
CASRRQGVGGYTF
TGTGCCAGTAGACGACAGGGGGTTGGCGGCTACACCTTC
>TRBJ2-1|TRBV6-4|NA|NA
CASSWDSASYNEQFF
TGTGCCAGCAGTTGGGACTCGGCGTCCTACAATGAGCAGTTCTTC
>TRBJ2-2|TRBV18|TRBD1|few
CASSRSAGGGTGELFF
TGTGCCAGCTCAAGGAGCGCAGGGGGCGGCACCGGGGAGCTGTTTTTT
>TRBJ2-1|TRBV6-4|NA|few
CASRREHSLGEQFF
TGTGCCAGCCGTCGGGAACACTCCCTGGGTGAGCAGTTCTTC
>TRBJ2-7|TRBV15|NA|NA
CATSRDLLKSYEQYF
TGTGCCACCAGCAGAGATTTGTTGAAATCCTACGAGCAGTACTTC
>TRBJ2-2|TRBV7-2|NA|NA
CASSLPPRGTGELFF
TGTGCCAGCAGCTTACCTCCCCGAGGCACCGGGGAGCTGTTTTTT
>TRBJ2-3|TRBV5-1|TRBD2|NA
CASSLTSGGFGDTQYF
TGCGCCAGCAGCTTGACTAGCGGGGGCTTCGGGGATACGCAGTATTTT
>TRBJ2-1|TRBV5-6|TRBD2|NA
CASSLGLAGNNEQFF
TGTGCCAGCAGCTTGGGACTAGCGGGTAACAATGAGCAGTTCTTC
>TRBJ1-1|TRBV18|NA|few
CASSPPGDWVNTEAFF
TGTGCCAGCTCACCACCGGGGGACTGGGTGAACACTGAAGCTTTCTTT
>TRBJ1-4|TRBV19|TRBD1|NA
CASSTDRGRNEKLFF
TGTGCCAGTAGTACGGACAGGGGACGAAATGAAAAACTGTTTTTT
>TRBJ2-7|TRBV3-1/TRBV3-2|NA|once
CASSQEGGPVYEQYF
TGTGCCAGCAGCCAAGAGGGGGGGCCCGTCTACGAGCAGTACTTC
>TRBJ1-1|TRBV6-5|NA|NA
CASSYSDSRSEAFF
TGTGCCAGCAGTTACTCCGACAGCAGATCAGAAGCTTTCTTT
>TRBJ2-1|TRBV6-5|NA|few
CASSYAPVGNINEQFF
TGTGCCAGCAGCTACGCCCCAGTCGGGAATATTAATGAGCAGTTCTTC
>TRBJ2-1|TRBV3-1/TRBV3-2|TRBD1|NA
CASSLSDRGGNEQFF
TGTGCCAGCAGCTTAAGTGACAGGGGAGGAAATGAGCAGTTCTTC
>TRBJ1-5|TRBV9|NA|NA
CASNQPQHF
TGTGCCAGCAATCAGCCCCAGCATTTT
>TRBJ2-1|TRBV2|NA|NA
CASRITDGYNEQFF
TGTGCCAGCCGGATAACGGACGGCTACAATGAGCAGTTCTTC
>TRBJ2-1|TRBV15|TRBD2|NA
CATSRASGISGEQFF
TGTGCCACCAGCAGAGCCAGCGGGATCTCGGGTGAGCAGTTCTTC
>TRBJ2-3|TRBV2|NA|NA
CASSLIQGSGDTQYF
TGTGCCAGCTCCCTAATCCAGGGTTCAGGGGATACGCAGTATTTT
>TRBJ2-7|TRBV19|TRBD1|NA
CASSSDRGRSIYEQYF
TGTGCCAGTAGTTCAGACAGGGGGCGCTCTATATACGAGCAGTACTTC
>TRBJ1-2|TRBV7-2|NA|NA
CASSPSGAPNYGYTF
TGTGCCAGCAGCCCCTCGGGGGCTCCTAACTATGGCTACACCTTC
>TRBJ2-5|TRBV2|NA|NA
CASSQQGRETQYF
TGTGCCAGCAGCCAACAGGGAAGGGAGACCCAGTACTTC
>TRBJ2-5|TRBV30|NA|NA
CAWSVGFRETQYF
TGTGCCTGGAGTGTAGGGTTTAGAGAGACCCAGTACTTC
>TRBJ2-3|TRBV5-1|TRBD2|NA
CASSGSGVSTDTQYF
TGCGCCAGCAGCGGGAGCGGGGTAAGCACAGATACGCAGTATTTT
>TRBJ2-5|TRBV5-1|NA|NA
CASSLGARADQETQYF
TGCGCCAGCAGCTTGGGGGCGAGAGCGGACCAAGAGACCCAGTACTTC
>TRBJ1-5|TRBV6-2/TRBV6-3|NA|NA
CASSWSFSISAQHF
TGTGCCAGCAGTTGGTCCTTCTCCATTTCTGCCCAGCATTTT
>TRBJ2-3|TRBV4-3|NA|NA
CASSQVLREPDTQYF
TGCGCCAGCAGCCAAGTTCTACGGGAGCCAGATACGCAGTATTTT
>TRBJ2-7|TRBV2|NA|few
CASRPAYEQYF
TGTGCCAGCAGGCCAGCCTACGAGCAGTACTTC
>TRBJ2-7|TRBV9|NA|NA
CASSADARNTKQYF
TGTGCCAGCAGCGCAGACGCCCGCAACACGAAGCAGTACTTC
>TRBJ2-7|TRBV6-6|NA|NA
CASSYSTGGRRYEQYF
TGTGCCAGCAGTTACTCGACTGGGGGGCGGCGGTACGAGCAGTACTTC
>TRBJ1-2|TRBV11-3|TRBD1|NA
CASSLFSDRGYGYTF
TGTGCCAGCAGCTTATTTTCGGACAGGGGCTATGGCTACACCTTC
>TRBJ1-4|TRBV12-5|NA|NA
CASGKDLNEKLFF
TGTGCTAGTGGAAAGGACCTGAATGAAAAACTGTTTTTT
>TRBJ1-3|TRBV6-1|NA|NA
CASSGRQPSSGNTIYF
TGTGCCAGCAGTGGGCGACAGCCGTCCTCTGGAAACACCATATATTTT
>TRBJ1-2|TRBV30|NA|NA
CAWSWGGGYTF
TGTGCCTGGAGCTGGGGTGGCGGCTACACCTTC
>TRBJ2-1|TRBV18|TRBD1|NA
CASSPVTGGTYNEQFF
TGTGCCAGCTCACCAGTGACAGGGGGCACCTACAATGAGCAGTTCTTC
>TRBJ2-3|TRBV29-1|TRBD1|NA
CSVDPGTGSTDTQYF
TGCAGCGTTGACCCCGGGACAGGATCCACAGATACGCAGTATTTT
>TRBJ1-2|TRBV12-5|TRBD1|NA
CASGLETDRSVAF
TGTGCTAGTGGTTTGGAGACGGACAGGAGTGTCGCCTTC
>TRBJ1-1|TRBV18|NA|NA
CASSPYPRRNTEAFF
TGTGCCAGCTCACCATACCCCCGGCGGAACACTGAAGCTTTCTTT
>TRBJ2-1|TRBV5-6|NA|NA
CASSLFKDGYNEQFF
TGTGCCAGCAGCTTGTTTAAAGATGGATACAATGAGCAGTTCTTC
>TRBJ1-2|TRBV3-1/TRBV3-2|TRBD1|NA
CASTGTAGYGYTF
TGTGCCAGCACAGGGACAGCGGGATATGGCTACACCTTC
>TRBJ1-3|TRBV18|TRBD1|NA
CASSPQDRGFGNTIYF
TGTGCCAGCTCACCTCAGGACAGGGGGTTTGGAAACACCATATATTTT
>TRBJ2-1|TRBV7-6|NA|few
CASSLLSGWGNEQFF
TGTGCCAGCAGCTTACTAAGCGGGTGGGGTAATGAGCAGTTCTTC
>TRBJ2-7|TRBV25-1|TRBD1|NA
CATQKQGSGEQYF
TGTGCCACACAGAAACAGGGGTCGGGCGAGCAGTACTTC
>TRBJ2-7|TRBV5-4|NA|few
CASSYDSLSPYEQYF
TGTGCCAGCAGCTACGACAGCCTTTCCCCCTACGAGCAGTACTTC